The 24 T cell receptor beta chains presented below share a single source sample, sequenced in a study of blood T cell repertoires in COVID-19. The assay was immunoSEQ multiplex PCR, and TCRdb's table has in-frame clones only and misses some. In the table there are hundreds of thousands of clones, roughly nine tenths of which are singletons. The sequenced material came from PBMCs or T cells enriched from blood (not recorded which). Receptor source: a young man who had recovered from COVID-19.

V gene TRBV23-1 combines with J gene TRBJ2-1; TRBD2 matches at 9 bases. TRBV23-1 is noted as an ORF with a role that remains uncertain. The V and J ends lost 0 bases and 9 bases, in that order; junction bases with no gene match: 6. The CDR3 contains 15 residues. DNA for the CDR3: TGCGCCAGCAGTCAATCAGCGGGACTAGCTGGTGAGCAGTTCTTC. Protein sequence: CASSQSAGLAGEQFF.

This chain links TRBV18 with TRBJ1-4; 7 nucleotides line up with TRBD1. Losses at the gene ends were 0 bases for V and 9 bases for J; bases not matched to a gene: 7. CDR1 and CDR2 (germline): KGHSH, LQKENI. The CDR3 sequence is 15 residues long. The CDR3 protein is CASSPPSGTVKKLFF. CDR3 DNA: TGTGCCAGCTCACCACCGTCCGGGACAGTCAAAAAACTGTTTTTT.

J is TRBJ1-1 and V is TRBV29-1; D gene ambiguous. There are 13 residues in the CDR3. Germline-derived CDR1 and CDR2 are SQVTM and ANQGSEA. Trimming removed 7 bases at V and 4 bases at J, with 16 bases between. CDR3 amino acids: CSATRSRGTEAFF. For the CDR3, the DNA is TGCAGCGCAACCAGGTCCCGGGGCACTGAAGCTTTCTTT.

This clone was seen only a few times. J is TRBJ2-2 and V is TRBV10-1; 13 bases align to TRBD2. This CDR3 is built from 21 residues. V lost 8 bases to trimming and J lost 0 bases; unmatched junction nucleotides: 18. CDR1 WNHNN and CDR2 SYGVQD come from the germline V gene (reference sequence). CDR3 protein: CASPGAGLAGVNISNTGELFF. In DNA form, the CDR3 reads TGCGCCAGCCCCGGGGCCGGACTAGCGGGAGTTAACATCTCGAACACCGGGGAGCTGTTTTTT.

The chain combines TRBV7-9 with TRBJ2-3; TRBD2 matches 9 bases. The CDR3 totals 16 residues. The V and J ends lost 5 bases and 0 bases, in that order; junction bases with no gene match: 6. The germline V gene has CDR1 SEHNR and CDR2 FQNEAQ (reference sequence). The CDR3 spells CASSTYSGGSTDTQYF. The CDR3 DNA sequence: TGTGCCAGCAGCACCTATAGCGGGGGCAGCACAGATACGCAGTATTTT.

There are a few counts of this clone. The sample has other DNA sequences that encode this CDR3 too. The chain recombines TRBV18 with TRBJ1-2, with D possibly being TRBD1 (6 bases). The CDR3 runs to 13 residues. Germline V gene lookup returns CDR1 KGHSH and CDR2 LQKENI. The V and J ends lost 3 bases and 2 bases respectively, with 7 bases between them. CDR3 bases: TGTGCCAGCTCACCGGACAGAAACTATGGCTACACCTTC. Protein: CASSPDRNYGYTF. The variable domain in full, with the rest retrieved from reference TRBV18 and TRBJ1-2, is NAGVMQNPRHLVRRRGQEARLRCSPMKGHSHVYWYRQLPEEGLKFMVYLQKENIIDESGMPKERFSAEFPKEGPSILRIQQVVRGDSAAYFCASSPDRNYGYTFGSGTRLTVV.

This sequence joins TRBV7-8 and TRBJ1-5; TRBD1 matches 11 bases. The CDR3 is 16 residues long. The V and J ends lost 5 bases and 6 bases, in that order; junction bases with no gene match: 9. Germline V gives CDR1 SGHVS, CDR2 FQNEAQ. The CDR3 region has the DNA TGTGCCAGCAGCCCTCGGGACAGGGGGGGTTTTCAGCCCCAGCATTTT. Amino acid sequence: CASSPRDRGGFQPQHF. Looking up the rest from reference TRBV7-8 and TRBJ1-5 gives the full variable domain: GAGVSQSPRYKVAKRGQDVALRCDPISGHVSLFWYQQALGQGPEFLTYFQNEAQLDKSGLPSDRFFAERPEGSVSTLKIQRTQQEDSAVYLCASSPRDRGGFQPQHFGDGTRLSIL.

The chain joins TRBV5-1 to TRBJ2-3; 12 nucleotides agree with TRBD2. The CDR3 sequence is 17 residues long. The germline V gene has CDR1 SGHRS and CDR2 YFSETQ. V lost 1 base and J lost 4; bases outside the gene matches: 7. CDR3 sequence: CASSLLTSGGMSDTQYF. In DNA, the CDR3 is TGCGCCAGCAGCTTGCTAACTAGCGGGGGGATGTCAGATACGCAGTATTTT.

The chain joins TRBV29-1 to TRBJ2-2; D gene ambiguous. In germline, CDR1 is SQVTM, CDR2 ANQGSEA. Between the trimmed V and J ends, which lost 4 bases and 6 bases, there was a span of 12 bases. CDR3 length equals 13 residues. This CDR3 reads CSVGHNPAGELFF. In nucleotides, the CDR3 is TGCAGCGTTGGCCATAATCCGGCCGGGGAGCTGTTTTTT.

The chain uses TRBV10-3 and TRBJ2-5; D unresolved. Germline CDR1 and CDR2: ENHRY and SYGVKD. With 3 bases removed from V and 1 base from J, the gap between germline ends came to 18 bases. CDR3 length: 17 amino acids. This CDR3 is CAISDPGGNSPQETQYF. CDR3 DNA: TGTGCCATCAGTGACCCTGGCGGTAATTCTCCCCAAGAGACCCAGTACTTC.

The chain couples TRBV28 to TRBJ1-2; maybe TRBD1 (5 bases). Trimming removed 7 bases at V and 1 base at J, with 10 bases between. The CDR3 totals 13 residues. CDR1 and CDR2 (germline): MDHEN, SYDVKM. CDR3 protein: CASIQGFNYGYTF. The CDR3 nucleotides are TGTGCCAGCATCCAGGGATTTAACTATGGCTACACCTTC.

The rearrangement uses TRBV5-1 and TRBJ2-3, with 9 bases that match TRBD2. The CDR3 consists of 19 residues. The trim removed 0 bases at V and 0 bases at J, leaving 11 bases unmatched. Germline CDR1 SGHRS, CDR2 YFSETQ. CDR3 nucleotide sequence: TGCGCCAGCAGCTTGGGACGGCTAGCGGGGACCCTCAGCACAGATACGCAGTATTTT. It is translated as CASSLGRLAGTLSTDTQYF.

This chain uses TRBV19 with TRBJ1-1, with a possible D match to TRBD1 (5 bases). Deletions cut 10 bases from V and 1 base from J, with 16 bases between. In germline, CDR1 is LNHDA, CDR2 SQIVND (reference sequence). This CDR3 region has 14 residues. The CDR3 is CATHGGVANTEAFF. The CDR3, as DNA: TGTGCCACCCATGGGGGGGTAGCGAACACTGAAGCTTTCTTT.

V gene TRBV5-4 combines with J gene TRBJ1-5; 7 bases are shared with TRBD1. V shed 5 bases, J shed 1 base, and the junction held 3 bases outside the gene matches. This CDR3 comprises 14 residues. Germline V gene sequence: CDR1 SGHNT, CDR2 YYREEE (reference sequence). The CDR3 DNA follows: TGTGCCAGCAGTCTGGACAGGAGCAATCAGCCCCAGCATTTT. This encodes CASSLDRSNQPQHF.

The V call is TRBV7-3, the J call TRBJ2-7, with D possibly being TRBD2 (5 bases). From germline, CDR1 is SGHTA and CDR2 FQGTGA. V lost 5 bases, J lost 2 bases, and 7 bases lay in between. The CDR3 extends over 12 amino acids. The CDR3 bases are TGTGCCAGCAGCCCGGGAACCTACGAGCAGTACTTC. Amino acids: CASSPGTYEQYF.

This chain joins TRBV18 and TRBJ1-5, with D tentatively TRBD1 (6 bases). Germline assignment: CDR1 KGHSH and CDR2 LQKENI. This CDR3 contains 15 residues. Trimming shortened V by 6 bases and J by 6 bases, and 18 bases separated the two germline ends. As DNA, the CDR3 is TGTGCCAGCTCTTACTTACAGGGTCTGAGTCAGCCCCAGCATTTT. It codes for CASSYLQGLSQPQHF.

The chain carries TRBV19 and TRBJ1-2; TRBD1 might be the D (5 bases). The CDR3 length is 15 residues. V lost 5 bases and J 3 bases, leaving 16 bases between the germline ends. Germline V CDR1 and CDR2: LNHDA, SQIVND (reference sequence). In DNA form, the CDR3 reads TGTGCCAGTAGTGCCCGGGACGGACTATACTATGGCTACACCTTC. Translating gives CASSARDGLYYGYTF. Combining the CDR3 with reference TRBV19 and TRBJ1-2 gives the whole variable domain DGGITQSPKYLFRKEGQNVTLSCEQNLNHDAMYWYRQDPGQGLRLIYYSQIVNDFQKGDIAEGYSVSREKKESFPLTVTSAQKNPTAFYLCASSARDGLYYGYTFGSGTRLTVV.

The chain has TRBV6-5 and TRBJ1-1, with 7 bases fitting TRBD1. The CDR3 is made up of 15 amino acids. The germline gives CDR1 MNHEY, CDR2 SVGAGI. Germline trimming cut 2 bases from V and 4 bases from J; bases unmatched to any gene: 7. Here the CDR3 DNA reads TGTGCCAGCAGTTACCTTCGACAGGGTGGCACTGAAGCTTTCTTT. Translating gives CASSYLRQGGTEAFF.

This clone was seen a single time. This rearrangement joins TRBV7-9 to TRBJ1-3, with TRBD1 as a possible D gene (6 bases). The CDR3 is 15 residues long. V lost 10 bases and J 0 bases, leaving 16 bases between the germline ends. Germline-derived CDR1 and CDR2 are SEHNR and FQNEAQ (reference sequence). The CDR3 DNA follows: TGTGCCACTCCCAACAGGGATCTCTCTGGAAACACCATATATTTT. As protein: CATPNRDLSGNTIYF.

The CDR3 reads CAWRQRTSGMYNEQFF. The CDR3 DNA follows: TGTGCCTGGAGACAACGGACTAGCGGGATGTACAATGAGCAGTTCTTC. This chain connects TRBV30 to TRBJ2-1; TRBD2 agrees at 12 bases. The germline CDR1 and CDR2 sequences are GTSNPN and SVGIG (reference sequence). The V segment lost 3 bases and the J segment 4 bases; nucleotides outside the gene matches: 7. The length of the CDR3 is 16 residues.

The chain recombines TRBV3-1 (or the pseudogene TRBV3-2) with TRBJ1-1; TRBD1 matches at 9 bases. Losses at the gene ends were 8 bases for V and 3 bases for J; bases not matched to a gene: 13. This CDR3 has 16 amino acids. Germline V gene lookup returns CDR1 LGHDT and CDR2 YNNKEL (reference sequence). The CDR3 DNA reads TGTGCCAGCTCCCGGGACAGGGTTTTAGGCGACACTGAAGCTTTCTTT. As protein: CASSRDRVLGDTEAFF.

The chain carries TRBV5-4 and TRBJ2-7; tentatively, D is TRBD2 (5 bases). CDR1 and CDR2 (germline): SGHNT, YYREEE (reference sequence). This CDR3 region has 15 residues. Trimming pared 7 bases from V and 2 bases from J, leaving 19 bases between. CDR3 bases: TGTGCCAGCCATAGGGAGAACAGTCTTCCCTACGAGCAGTACTTC. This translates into CASHRENSLPYEQYF. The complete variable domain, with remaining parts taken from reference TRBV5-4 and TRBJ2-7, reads ETGVTQSPTHLIKTRGQQVTLRCSSQSGHNTVSWYQQALGQGPQFIFQYYREEENGRGNFPPRFSGLQFPNYSSELNVNALELDDSALYLCASHRENSLPYEQYFGPGTRLTVT.

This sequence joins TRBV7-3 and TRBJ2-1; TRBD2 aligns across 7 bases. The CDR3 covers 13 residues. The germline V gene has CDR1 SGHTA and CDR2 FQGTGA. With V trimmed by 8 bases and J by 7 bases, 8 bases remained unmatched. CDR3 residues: CASGAGATNEQFF. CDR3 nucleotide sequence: TGTGCCAGCGGGGCGGGAGCGACAAATGAGCAGTTCTTC.

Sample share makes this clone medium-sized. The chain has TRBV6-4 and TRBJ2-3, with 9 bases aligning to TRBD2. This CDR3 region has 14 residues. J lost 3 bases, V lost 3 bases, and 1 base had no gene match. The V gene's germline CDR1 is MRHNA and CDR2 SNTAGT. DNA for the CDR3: TGTGCCAGCAGTGAGCGGGGGGGAACAGATACGCAGTATTTT. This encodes CASSERGGTDTQYF.